This TCR beta chain was retrieved from a study of shared clonotypes between healthy human individuals. Data came from immunoSEQ multiplex PCR; TCRdb stores just in-frame clones and leaves some out. This table has millions of clones, around nine tenths appearing once. This CDR3 comprises 14 residues. V shed 5 bases and J 4 bases; nucleotides not matched to a gene: 3. The germline V gene has CDR1 SQVTM and CDR2 ANQGSEA. The receptor was isolated from a man younger than 35 in good health. The sequencing sample was made of naive CD4+ T cells sorted from blood. The subset here: CD45RA+ positively selected. This rearrangement joins TRBV29-1 to TRBJ2-1; 12 bases map to TRBD2. In DNA, the CDR3 is TGCAGCGTTTCGGGGACTAGCGGGTACAATGAGCAGTTCTTC. It translates to CSVSGTSGYNEQFF.